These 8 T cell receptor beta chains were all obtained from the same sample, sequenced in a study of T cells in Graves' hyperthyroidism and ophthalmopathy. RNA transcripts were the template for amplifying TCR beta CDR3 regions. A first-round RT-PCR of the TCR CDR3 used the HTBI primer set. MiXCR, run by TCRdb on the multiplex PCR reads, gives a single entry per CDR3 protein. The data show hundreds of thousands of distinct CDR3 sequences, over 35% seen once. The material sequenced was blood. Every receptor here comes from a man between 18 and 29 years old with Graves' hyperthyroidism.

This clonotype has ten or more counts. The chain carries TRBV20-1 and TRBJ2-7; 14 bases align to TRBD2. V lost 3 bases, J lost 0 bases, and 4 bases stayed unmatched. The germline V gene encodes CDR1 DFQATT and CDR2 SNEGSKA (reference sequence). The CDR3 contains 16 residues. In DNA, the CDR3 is TGCAGTGCTAGCGGGACTAGCGGGGGTATCTCCTACGAGCAGTACTTC. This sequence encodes CSASGTSGGISYEQYF.

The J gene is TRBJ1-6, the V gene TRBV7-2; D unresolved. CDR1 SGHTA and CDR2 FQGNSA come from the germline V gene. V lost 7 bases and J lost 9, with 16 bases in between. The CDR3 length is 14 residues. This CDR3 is CASNRPLGISPLHF. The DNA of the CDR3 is TGTGCCAGCAATAGACCGTTGGGGATTTCACCCCTCCACTTT.

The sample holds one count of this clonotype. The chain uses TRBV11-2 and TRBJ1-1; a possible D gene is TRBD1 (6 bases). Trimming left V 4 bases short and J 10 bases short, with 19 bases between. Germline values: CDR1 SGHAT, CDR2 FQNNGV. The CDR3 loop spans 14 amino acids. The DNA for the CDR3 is TGTGCCAGCAGCTCCCAGGGGCAGGCGGTAGGAGCTTTCTTT. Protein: CASSSQGQAVGAFF. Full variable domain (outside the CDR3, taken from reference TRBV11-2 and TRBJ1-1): EAGVAQSPRYKIIEKRQSVAFWCNPISGHATLYWYQQILGQGPKLLIQFQNNGVVDDSQLPKDRFSAERLKGVDSTLKIQPAKLEDSAVYLCASSSQGQAVGAFFGQGTRLTVV.

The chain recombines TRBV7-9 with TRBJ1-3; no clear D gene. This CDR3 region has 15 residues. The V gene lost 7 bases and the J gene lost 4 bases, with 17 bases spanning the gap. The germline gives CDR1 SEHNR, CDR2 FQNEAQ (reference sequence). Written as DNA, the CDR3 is TGTGCCAGCATACCGACGGGCCACCTCGGAAACACCATATATTTT. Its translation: CASIPTGHLGNTIYF.

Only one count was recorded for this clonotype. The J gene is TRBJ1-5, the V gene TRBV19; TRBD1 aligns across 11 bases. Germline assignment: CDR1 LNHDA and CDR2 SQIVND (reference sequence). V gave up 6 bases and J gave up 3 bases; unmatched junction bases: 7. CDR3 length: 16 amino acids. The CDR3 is CASRKDRGLYNQPQHF. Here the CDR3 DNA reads TGTGCCAGTAGGAAGGACAGGGGGCTGTACAATCAGCCCCAGCATTTT.

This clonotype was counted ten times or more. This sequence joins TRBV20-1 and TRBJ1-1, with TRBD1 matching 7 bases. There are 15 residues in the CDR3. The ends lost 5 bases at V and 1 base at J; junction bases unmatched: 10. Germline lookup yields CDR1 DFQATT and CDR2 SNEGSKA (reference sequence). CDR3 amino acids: CSAYPGQITNTEAFF. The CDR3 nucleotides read TGCAGTGCTTACCCGGGACAGATTACGAACACTGAAGCTTTCTTT.

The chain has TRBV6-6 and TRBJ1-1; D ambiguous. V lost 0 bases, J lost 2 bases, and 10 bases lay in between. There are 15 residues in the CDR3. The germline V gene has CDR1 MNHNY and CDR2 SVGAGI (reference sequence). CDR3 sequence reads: CASSYSRVGNTEAFF. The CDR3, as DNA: TGTGCCAGCAGTTACTCGCGGGTTGGCAACACTGAAGCTTTCTTT.

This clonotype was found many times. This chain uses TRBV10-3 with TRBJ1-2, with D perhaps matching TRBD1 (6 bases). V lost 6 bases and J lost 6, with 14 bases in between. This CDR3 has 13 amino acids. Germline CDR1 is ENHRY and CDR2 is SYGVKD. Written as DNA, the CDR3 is TGTGCCATCAGATTACAGGGAAGAGATGGCTACACCTTC. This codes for CAIRLQGRDGYTF.